These T cell receptor beta chains were read from a single sample in a study of blood T cell repertoires in COVID-19. This table comes from immunoSEQ multiplex PCR, and its TCRdb copy is limited to in-frame clones, with some not included. The table records about 220,000 clones, over 75% of them present only once. Sequencing was done on a sample of PBMCs or T cells enriched from blood (not recorded which). These receptors were taken from a woman aged 55-70 years who had recovered from COVID-19. The CDR3 runs from the conserved cysteine through the conserved F or W. A D gene is named only where the DNA matches it firmly. Size is stated for part of the rows, as once, few or many counts, or as a class when the clone is expanded.

size: .
J: TRBJ1-5
V: TRBV15
D: TRBD1
DNA: TGTGCCACCAGCAAGACTCTATACGGGACAGGGTATCAGCCCCAGCATTTT
CDR3: CATSKTLYGTGYQPQHF

size: once
J: TRBJ2-5
V: TRBV10-2
D: TRBD2
DNA: TGCGCCAGCCTAAGCATTTCCGGGACTAGCGGAGCCGGGGCGCGGGAGACCCAGTACTTC
CDR3: CASLSISGTSGAGARETQYF

size: .
J: TRBJ1-6
V: TRBV5-1
D: .
DNA: TGCGCCAGCAGCTTGGATGGTCAGGGTCGGGCACCCCTCCACTTT
CDR3: CASSLDGQGRAPLHF

size: few
J: TRBJ2-2
V: TRBV3-1/TRBV3-2
D: .
DNA: TGTGCCAGCAGCCAAGCGGGAGAAACCGGGGAGCTGTTTTTT
CDR3: CASSQAGETGELFF

size: .
J: TRBJ2-2
V: TRBV19
D: .
DNA: TGTGCCAGTAGTACCCCTAAGAACACCGGGGAGCTGTTTTTT
CDR3: CASSTPKNTGELFF

size: .
J: TRBJ2-1
V: TRBV11-2
D: TRBD2
DNA: TGTGCCAGCAGCTTACTAGCGGGAGGGTACAATGAGCAGTTCTTC
CDR3: CASSLLAGGYNEQFF

size: .
J: TRBJ2-7
V: TRBV5-4
D: .
DNA: TGTGCCAGCAGCTTGGAGATGGGCAGGGCAGGGGAGCAGTACTTC
CDR3: CASSLEMGRAGEQYF

size: .
J: TRBJ2-3
V: TRBV18
D: TRBD1
DNA: TGTGCCAGCTCACCCGGACAGGTTCGCACAGATACGCAGTATTTT
CDR3: CASSPGQVRTDTQYF

size: .
J: TRBJ2-6
V: TRBV9
D: .
DNA: TGTGCCAGCAGCGTAGGGGGCGTTCACCCTGGGGCCAACGTCCTGACTTTC
CDR3: CASSVGGVHPGANVLTF

size: .
J: TRBJ2-5
V: TRBV30
D: TRBD2
DNA: TGTGCCTGGAGCGGGAGGGCCGGGAGAGAGACCCAGTACTTC
CDR3: CAWSGRAGRETQYF

size: .
J: TRBJ2-2
V: TRBV7-3
D: TRBD2
DNA: TGTGCCAGCAGCTTAACCCCCGGGGGGAGCAACACCGGGGAGCTGTTTTTT
CDR3: CASSLTPGGSNTGELFF

size: .
J: TRBJ2-5
V: TRBV5-1
D: TRBD2
DNA: TGCGCCAGCAGGGAACTAGCGGGAGGACCTCCAAACCAAGAGACCCAGTACTTC
CDR3: CASRELAGGPPNQETQYF

size: .
J: TRBJ1-6
V: TRBV5-3
D: TRBD1
DNA: TGTGCCAGAAGTTACGACAGGACAGGGGGTTATAATTCACCCCTCCACTTT
CDR3: CARSYDRTGGYNSPLHF

size: .
J: TRBJ1-2
V: TRBV19
D: .
DNA: TGTGCCAGTAGTATAGTGGGGGGGACCACTAACTATGGCTACACCTTC
CDR3: CASSIVGGTTNYGYTF

size: few
J: TRBJ1-2
V: TRBV4-1
D: .
DNA: TGCGCCAGCAGCCAAGATCCAGGGAGGAACTATGGCTACACCTTC
CDR3: CASSQDPGRNYGYTF

size: .
J: TRBJ2-7
V: TRBV2
D: .
DNA: TGTGCCAGCAGTGTTCGCGAGCAGTACTTC
CDR3: CASSVREQYF

size: .
J: TRBJ2-1
V: TRBV9
D: TRBD2
DNA: TGTGCCAGCAGCGTAGATCTTAGCGGGGGGGCCTACAATGAGCAGTTCTTC
CDR3: CASSVDLSGGAYNEQFF

size: .
J: TRBJ2-3
V: TRBV11-2
D: .
DNA: TGTGCCAGCAGCTTATCCCCGGCAGATACGCAGTATTTT
CDR3: CASSLSPADTQYF

size: .
J: TRBJ2-5
V: TRBV5-1
D: TRBD2
DNA: TGCGCCAGCAGCTTTAGCGGGACTATCTCGGGGGAAGAGACCCAGTACTTC
CDR3: CASSFSGTISGEETQYF

size: .
J: TRBJ2-3
V: TRBV7-8
D: TRBD2
DNA: TGTGCCTCCTCCCCCGGGACTAGCGGGAGCACAGATACGCAGTATTTT
CDR3: CASSPGTSGSTDTQYF

size: .
J: TRBJ2-1
V: TRBV19
D: TRBD2
DNA: TGTGCCAGTAGGGCCAGAGGGCTAGCGGGGAGATGGCAGTTCTTC
CDR3: CASRARGLAGRWQFF

size: .
J: TRBJ1-3
V: TRBV12-5
D: TRBD1
DNA: TGTGCTAGTGGTCCAACTACAGGGGGTCCTAACTCCGCCATATATTTT
CDR3: CASGPTTGGPNSAIYF

size: .
J: TRBJ1-1
V: TRBV29-1
D: .
DNA: TGCAGCGTTGAAGGGGGGCGGACAACGAACACTGAAGCTTTCTTT
CDR3: CSVEGGRTTNTEAFF

size: .
J: TRBJ1-4
V: TRBV19
D: TRBD1
DNA: TGTGCCAGTAGTACACAGGGGGGCTATGAAAAACTGTTTTTT
CDR3: CASSTQGGYEKLFF

size: .
J: TRBJ1-1
V: TRBV30
D: .
DNA: TGTGCCTGGAGTGTTCCCCTGAGGGCGAACCGGGGGGACACTGAAGCTTTCTTT
CDR3: CAWSVPLRANRGDTEAFF

size: .
J: TRBJ2-7
V: TRBV5-1
D: TRBD1
DNA: TGCGCCAGCAGCTTGGAAGGACAGGAACCCTACGAGCAGTACTTC
CDR3: CASSLEGQEPYEQYF

size: .
J: TRBJ1-3
V: TRBV2
D: .
DNA: TGTGCCAGCGGCGCGGCACACTCTGGAAACACCATATATTTT
CDR3: CASGAAHSGNTIYF

size: .
J: TRBJ1-1
V: TRBV18
D: .
DNA: TGTGCCAGCTCCCCCGCCGGTATGAACACTGAAGCTTTCTTT
CDR3: CASSPAGMNTEAFF

size: .
J: TRBJ2-7
V: TRBV15
D: TRBD1
DNA: TGTGCCACCAGCAGAGATTTGGGACAGGGTGGCGAGCAGTACTTC
CDR3: CATSRDLGQGGEQYF

size: .
J: TRBJ1-5
V: TRBV5-5
D: .
DNA: TGTGCCAGCAGCTACGGACACAATCAGCCCCAGCATTTT
CDR3: CASSYGHNQPQHF

size: .
J: TRBJ1-2
V: TRBV4-3
D: .
DNA: TGCGCCAGCAGCCCGGAGGGGAACTATGGCTACACCTTC
CDR3: CASSPEGNYGYTF

size: .
J: TRBJ1-2
V: TRBV6-6
D: .
DNA: TGTGCCAGCAGTTACTCACCAGGGGTCGACTATGGCTACACCTTC
CDR3: CASSYSPGVDYGYTF

size: .
J: TRBJ2-1
V: TRBV5-6
D: .
DNA: TGTGCCAGCAGCTTGTGGAGGGCCTCCTACAATGAGCAGTTCTTC
CDR3: CASSLWRASYNEQFF

size: .
J: TRBJ2-1
V: TRBV12-3/TRBV12-4
D: .
DNA: TGTGCCAGCAGGACAGGTCCTGAGGGTGAGCAGTTCTTC
CDR3: CASRTGPEGEQFF

size: .
J: TRBJ1-4
V: TRBV7-2
D: .
DNA: TGTGCCAGCAGCTTCGGACTTAATGAAAAACTGTTTTTT
CDR3: CASSFGLNEKLFF

size: few
J: TRBJ2-7
V: TRBV12-3/TRBV12-4
D: .
DNA: TGTGCCAGCAGTTTTGGCCTTTACGAGCAGTACTTC
CDR3: CASSFGLYEQYF

size: few
J: TRBJ2-6
V: TRBV7-3
D: .
DNA: TGTGCCAGCAGCCCGCAGGGGGGATCTGGGGCCAACGTCCTGACTTTC
CDR3: CASSPQGGSGANVLTF

size: .
J: TRBJ1-1
V: TRBV6-5
D: TRBD1
DNA: TGTGCCAGCAGCCCGCTGGACAGGGGGTCTACTGAAGCTTTCTTT
CDR3: CASSPLDRGSTEAFF

size: .
J: TRBJ1-1
V: TRBV5-4
D: TRBD1
DNA: TGTGCCAGCAGCAGACAGGGGGTCCTGAACACTGAAGCTTTCTTT
CDR3: CASSRQGVLNTEAFF

size: .
J: TRBJ2-5
V: TRBV3-1/TRBV3-2
D: TRBD1
DNA: TGTGCCAGCAGCCAAGACAGGGGGCTTCGAGAGACCCAGTACTTC
CDR3: CASSQDRGLRETQYF

size: .
J: TRBJ1-6
V: TRBV5-1
D: .
DNA: TGCGCCAGCAGCTTGGGCGGCGGGTCACCCCTCCACTTT
CDR3: CASSLGGGSPLHF

size: few
J: TRBJ1-6
V: TRBV19
D: .
DNA: TGTGCCAGTAGGGCCGGGACTCTTAATTCACCCCTCCACTTT
CDR3: CASRAGTLNSPLHF

size: .
J: TRBJ2-3
V: TRBV20-1
D: .
DNA: TGCAGTGCTAGTGGGCTAGCTGGCACAGATACGCAGTATTTT
CDR3: CSASGLAGTDTQYF

size: .
J: TRBJ2-1
V: TRBV19
D: TRBD2
DNA: TGTGCCAGCCTCAGGACTAGCGGAGGAATCGGCCATGAGCAGTTCTTC
CDR3: CASLRTSGGIGHEQFF

size: .
J: TRBJ2-1
V: TRBV9
D: TRBD2
DNA: TGTGCCAGCAGGTTACTAGCGGGGGGGTACAATGAGCAGTTCTTC
CDR3: CASRLLAGGYNEQFF

size: .
J: TRBJ2-7
V: TRBV27
D: .
DNA: TGTGCCAGCAGTTTGAAACCCAGGGTCGAGTACGAGCAGTACTTC
CDR3: CASSLKPRVEYEQYF

size: .
J: TRBJ2-5
V: TRBV7-7
D: .
DNA: TGTGCCAGCAGCTCCCAGTTCCAAGAGACCCAGTACTTC
CDR3: CASSSQFQETQYF

size: .
J: TRBJ1-1
V: TRBV14
D: .
DNA: TGTGCCAGCAGCCAAGTAAACATGAACACTGAAGCTTTCTTT
CDR3: CASSQVNMNTEAFF

size: .
J: TRBJ1-5
V: TRBV27
D: TRBD1
DNA: TGTGCCAGCAGGACGGGACAGGAGCTCAATCAGCCCCAGCATTTT
CDR3: CASRTGQELNQPQHF

size: .
J: TRBJ1-2
V: TRBV7-2
D: .
DNA: TGTGCCAGCAGCTCCGGGGAGGTCAGGACCTATGGCTACACCTTC
CDR3: CASSSGEVRTYGYTF

size: few
J: TRBJ1-6
V: TRBV19
D: TRBD1
DNA: TGTGCCAGTAGTAGGGACAGTAATTCACCCCTCCACTTT
CDR3: CASSRDSNSPLHF

size: .
J: TRBJ2-2
V: TRBV15
D: .
DNA: TGTGCCACCAGCAGAGCGGCAGGGCCGTTTGGCGGGGAGCTGTTTTTT
CDR3: CATSRAAGPFGGELFF

size: .
J: TRBJ2-3
V: TRBV4-2
D: .
DNA: TGTGCCAGCAGCCCGCTCGTGGAGTACGCAGATACGCAGTATTTT
CDR3: CASSPLVEYADTQYF